Each of the 27 T cell receptor beta chains below was sequenced from the same sample in a study of cytomegalovirus exposure and HLA in healthy donors. PCR amplification relied on 60 Vbeta primers (plus 13 Jbeta primers). Clones were read by immunoSEQ multiplex PCR, and TCRdb kept only the in-frame ones, dropping some. The repertoire table contains 60,000 to 70,000 clones. Sequencing was done on a sample of PBMCs. The source of these receptors is a man aged 30 to 45 in good health and CMV-seropositive.

The chain couples TRBV29-1 to TRBJ2-5, with D maybe TRBD2 (5 bases). Germline CDR1 reads SQVTM; CDR2 reads ANQGSEA. This CDR3 is 14 amino acids long. Between the trimmed V and J ends, which lost 5 bases and 5 bases, there was a span of 18 bases. The DNA of the CDR3 is TGCAGCGTTCTGCCGGGAATTTTTACGGAGACCCAGTACTTC. Residues: CSVLPGIFTETQYF.

The V and J genes are TRBV4-2 and TRBJ1-6; TRBD1 matches 9 bases. CDR3 length: 18 amino acids. The J segment lost 9 bases and the V segment lost 3 bases, leaving 15 bases of the junction unmatched. Germline V gene data show CDR1 as LGHNA and CDR2 as YNFKEQ. The CDR3 here is CASSQYNPRGQGGSPLHF. CDR3 DNA: TGTGCCAGCAGCCAGTACAACCCTCGGGGACAGGGAGGTTCACCCCTCCACTTT.

This chain links TRBV27 with TRBJ2-5; the match to TRBD2 covers 11 bases. Germline V gene lookup returns CDR1 MNHEY and CDR2 SMNVEV (reference sequence). V dropped 3 bases and J dropped 4; count of bases not matched to a gene: 4. This CDR3 has 15 amino acids. The CDR3 DNA reads as TGTGCCAGCAGTTTTGGGCTAGCGGGAGGAGAGACCCAGTACTTC. Encoded protein: CASSFGLAGGETQYF.

The rearrangement links TRBV19 to TRBJ2-1, with D possibly TRBD1 on 6 matching bases. CDR3 length: 13 residues. The germline CDR1 and CDR2 sequences are LNHDA and SQIVND (reference sequence). V gave up 6 bases and J gave up 5 bases, with 11 bases separating them. Here the CDR3 reads CASRSEGDNEQFF. In DNA, the CDR3 is TGTGCCAGTAGGTCCGAGGGGGACAATGAGCAGTTCTTC.

J is TRBJ1-2 and V is TRBV7-3; a weak D match, TRBD1 (6 bases). From germline, CDR1 is SGHTA and CDR2 FQGTGA. V dropped 3 bases and J dropped 7 bases, with 12 bases sitting between them. This CDR3 has 13 residues. The CDR3 nucleotides are TGTGCCAGCAGCTTGACAGGTTTTTCTGGCTACACCTTC. Translated, it gives CASSLTGFSGYTF.

The rearrangement links TRBV5-1 to TRBJ1-6; the D gene is possibly TRBD1 (5 bases). This CDR3 is 15 amino acids long. In germline, CDR1 is SGHRS, CDR2 YFSETQ. V gave up 5 bases and J gave up 6 bases, with 15 bases separating them. The CDR3 is CASRSLGAPNSPLHF. DNA for the CDR3: TGCGCCAGCAGATCCTTAGGGGCCCCTAATTCACCCCTCCACTTT. The whole variable domain, remainder taken from reference TRBV5-1 and TRBJ1-6, is KAGVTQTPRYLIKTRGQQVTLSCSPISGHRSVSWYQQTPGQGLQFLFEYFSETQRNKGNFPGRFSGRQFSNSRSEMNVSTLELGDSALYLCASRSLGAPNSPLHFGNGTRLTVT.

The genes are TRBV15 and TRBJ2-3; maybe TRBD2 (6 bases). Germline-derived CDR1 and CDR2 are LNHNV and YYDKDF (reference sequence). V lost 8 bases and J lost 2, with 11 bases in between. The length of the CDR3 is 13 residues. CDR3 in amino acids: CATGTEYTDTQYF. CDR3 nucleotide sequence: TGTGCCACCGGGACTGAATACACAGATACGCAGTATTTT.

This chain joins TRBV19 and TRBJ1-6; 10 bases map to TRBD1. Per germline, CDR1 LNHDA and CDR2 SQIVND (reference sequence). V lost 6 bases, J lost 7 bases, and 6 bases stayed unmatched. The length of the CDR3 is 15 residues. The CDR3 bases are TGTGCCAGTAGGGGGGGACAGGGGAGAAATTCACCCCTCCACTTT. It yields the protein CASRGGQGRNSPLHF.

The V call is TRBV25-1, the J call TRBJ2-7; D is undetermined. Trimming removed 3 bases from V and 3 bases from J, with 6 bases in between. From germline, CDR1 is MGHDK and CDR2 SYGVNS. CDR3 length equals 12 residues. The CDR3 DNA follows: TGTGCCAGCAGTGAGAGTTTCTACGAGCAGTACTTC. Its translation is CASSESFYEQYF.

V gene TRBV6-5 combines with J gene TRBJ1-2; 8 nucleotides match TRBD1. Trimming took 8 bases from V and 6 from J; bases not matched to a gene: 8. The CDR3 runs 13 residues. Germline CDR1 and CDR2: MNHEY and SVGAGI. The CDR3 nucleotides are TGTGCCAGCCACCAGGGGGCGAGAGATGGCTACACCTTC. It translates to CASHQGARDGYTF.

CDR3 sequence reads: CASSIESHTDTQYF. DNA of the CDR3: TGTGCCAGTAGTATCGAGTCTCACACAGATACGCAGTATTTT. This sequence joins TRBV19 and TRBJ2-3; D unresolved. The V gene lost 3 bases and the J gene lost 2 bases, with 9 bases spanning the gap. Per the germline V gene, CDR1 is LNHDA and CDR2 is SQIVND (reference sequence). The CDR3 covers 14 residues.

This chain links TRBV4-1 with TRBJ1-3, with D perhaps matching TRBD1 (5 bases). Trimming removed 0 bases at V and 7 bases at J, with 19 bases between. CDR1 is MGHRA, CDR2 YSYEKL, per germline. CDR3 length: 17 amino acids. CDR3 region: CASSQEGGRQGWNTIYF. CDR3 in DNA: TGCGCCAGCAGCCAAGAGGGAGGAAGGCAGGGATGGAACACCATATATTTT.

The CDR3 spells CASSLTVGWNQPQHF. The CDR3, as DNA: TGTGCCAGCAGCCTGACAGTAGGTTGGAATCAGCCCCAGCATTTT. This sequence joins TRBV2 and TRBJ1-5; a possible D gene is TRBD1 (5 bases). The CDR3 length is 15 residues. CDR1 and CDR2 from the germline V gene are SNHLY and FYNNEI. V gave up 6 bases and J gave up 4 bases, with 16 bases separating them.

This chain links TRBV7-9 with TRBJ1-2, with D perhaps matching TRBD1 (6 bases). CDR1 is SEHNR and CDR2 is FQNEAQ in the germline V gene (reference sequence). CDR3 length: 15 amino acids. Trimming shortened V by 5 bases and J by 0 bases, and 13 bases separated the two germline ends. The CDR3 loop is CASSIRGTANYGYTF. The CDR3 DNA follows: TGTGCCAGCAGCATTAGGGGGACGGCTAACTATGGCTACACCTTC.

The rearrangement joins TRBV28 to TRBJ2-1; 9 nucleotides agree with TRBD2. CDR1 is MDHEN and CDR2 is SYDVKM in the germline V gene. J gave up 6 bases and V 1 base, and 10 bases lay outside the gene matches. This CDR3 is 17 amino acids long. The DNA for the CDR3 is TGTGCCAGCAGTTTATTTTTCCAGCGGGAGGCCCTCAATGAGCAGTTCTTC. Translation: CASSLFFQREALNEQFF.

Turning to this clone: This sample includes further DNA sequences coding for the same CDR3. The genes are TRBV19 and TRBJ1-6; 12 positions match TRBD1. This CDR3 region has 16 residues. The germline gives CDR1 LNHDA, CDR2 SQIVND (reference sequence). V trimming: 6 bases; J trimming: 8 bases; junction bases outside the gene matches: 8. Here the CDR3 reads CASRDPGQGADSPLHF. In DNA form, the CDR3 reads TGTGCCAGTAGAGATCCGGGACAGGGGGCTGATTCACCCCTCCACTTT.

The J gene is TRBJ2-7, the V gene TRBV5-1; 11 bases fit TRBD1. The length of the CDR3 is 17 residues. Trimming at V came to 0 bases and at J to 0 bases, leaving 5 bases not matched to a gene. Germline CDR1 reads SGHRS; CDR2 reads YFSETQ. The CDR3 reads CASSLARTGGGSYEQYF. The DNA of the CDR3 is TGCGCCAGCAGCTTGGCTCGGACAGGGGGCGGCTCCTACGAGCAGTACTTC.

The chain recombines TRBV6-5 with TRBJ2-7, with a weak D call TRBD2 (6 bases). From germline, CDR1 is MNHEY and CDR2 SVGAGI. The CDR3 has 13 residues. With 3 bases removed from V and 5 bases from J, the gap between germline ends came to 11 bases. CDR3: CASSYYPGDEQYF. CDR3 nucleotides: TGTGCCAGCAGTTATTACCCGGGGGACGAGCAGTACTTC.

The CDR3 reads CASSLGGLGTEAFF. The CDR3 coding sequence is TGCGCCAGCAGCTTGGGGGGGCTCGGGACTGAAGCTTTCTTT. The chain links TRBV5-1 to TRBJ1-1; D possibly corresponds to TRBD1 (6 bases). The CDR3 loop spans 14 amino acids. Germline CDR1 SGHRS, CDR2 YFSETQ. With 0 bases removed from V and 5 bases from J, the gap between germline ends came to 11 bases.

The chain recombines TRBV11-3 with TRBJ1-1; TRBD1 matches 7 bases. Germline V CDR1 and CDR2: SGHNT, YENEEA. CDR3 size: 14 residues. J gave up 0 bases and V 5 bases, and 3 bases lay outside the gene matches. The CDR3 sequence: CASSARGMNTEAFF. CDR3 DNA sequence: TGTGCCAGCAGCGCCAGGGGGATGAACACTGAAGCTTTCTTT.

This sequence joins TRBV5-1 and TRBJ1-1, with 11 bases matching TRBD1. The CDR3 covers 14 residues. Looked up from germline, CDR1 is SGHRS and CDR2 is YFSETQ. J gave up 6 bases and V 4 bases, and 5 bases lay outside the gene matches. The CDR3 loop is CASSIGQGAAEAFF. CDR3 DNA sequence: TGCGCCAGCAGCATAGGACAGGGGGCCGCTGAAGCTTTCTTT.

The chain has TRBV4-2 and TRBJ2-7, with 7 bases lining up with TRBD1. Trimming at V came to 4 bases and at J to 5 bases, leaving 14 bases not matched to a gene. This CDR3 has 16 residues. Per germline, CDR1 LGHNA and CDR2 YNFKEQ. DNA of the CDR3: TGTGCCAGCAGCCCCTTCCCCGGGACAGTGAATAACGAGCAGTACTTC. Amino acid sequence: CASSPFPGTVNNEQYF.

This chain connects TRBV5-1 to TRBJ1-1, with D hard to call. The ends were cut back, 1 base at V and 1 base at J, with 11 bases in the middle. Germline assignment: CDR1 SGHRS and CDR2 YFSETQ. The CDR3 covers 15 residues. The CDR3 DNA follows: TGCGCCAGCAGCTTGTTCCGAACAGAGAACACTGAAGCTTTCTTT. The encoded protein is CASSLFRTENTEAFF.

The V gene is TRBV27, the J gene TRBJ1-5; D is undetermined. Germline CDR1 is MNHEY and CDR2 is SMNVEV (reference sequence). The CDR3 spans 16 residues. Trimming left V 6 bases short and J 4 bases short, with 19 bases between. CDR3 sequence reads: CASRLTAGFRNQPQHF. The DNA for the CDR3 is TGTGCCAGCAGGCTCACGGCGGGGTTTAGGAATCAGCCCCAGCATTTT.

This rearrangement joins TRBV7-8 to TRBJ1-1; 9 bases align to TRBD1. CDR1 is SGHVS, CDR2 FQNEAQ, per germline. CDR3 length: 15 residues. V trimming: 4 bases; J trimming: 11 bases; junction bases outside the gene matches: 14. DNA of the CDR3: TGTGCCAGCAGCTCAGCTAGGACAGGGGTTTTGGAGGCTTTCTTT. Residues: CASSSARTGVLEAFF.

Regarding this clone: The junction differs from germline at one of its ends, possibly a read error. This rearrangement joins TRBV7-7 to TRBJ2-1, with a possible D match to TRBD1 (5 bases). The CDR3 has 16 residues. The germline V gene has CDR1 SSHAT and CDR2 FNYEAQ (reference sequence). DNA of the CDR3: TGTGCTAGCAGCTTAGGGGCACCGAGCTCCTACAATGAGCAGTTCTTC. This codes for CASSLGAPSSYNEQFF.

The gene calls are TRBV5-8 and TRBJ1-2; 7 bases fit TRBD1. Germline CDR1 is SGHTS and CDR2 is YDEGEE. The J segment lost 8 bases and the V segment lost 4 bases, leaving 11 bases of the junction unmatched. The CDR3 runs 14 residues. The CDR3 reads CASSEGHRGRGYTF. Written as DNA, the CDR3 is TGTGCCAGCAGCGAGGGGCACAGGGGCCGGGGCTACACCTTC.